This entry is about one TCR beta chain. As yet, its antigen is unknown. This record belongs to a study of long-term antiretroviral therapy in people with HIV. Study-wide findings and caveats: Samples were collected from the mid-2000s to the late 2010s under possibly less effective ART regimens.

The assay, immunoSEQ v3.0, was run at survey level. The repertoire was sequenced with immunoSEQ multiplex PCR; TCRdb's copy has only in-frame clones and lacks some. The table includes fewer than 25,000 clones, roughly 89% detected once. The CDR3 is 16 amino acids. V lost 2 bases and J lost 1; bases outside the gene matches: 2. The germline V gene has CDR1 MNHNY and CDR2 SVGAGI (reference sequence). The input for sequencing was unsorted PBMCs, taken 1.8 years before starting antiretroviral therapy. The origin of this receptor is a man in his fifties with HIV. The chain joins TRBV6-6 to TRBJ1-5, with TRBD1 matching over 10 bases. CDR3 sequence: CASSYPDRGSNQPQHF. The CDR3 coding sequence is TGTGCCAGCAGTTACCCGGACAGGGGGAGCAATCAGCCCCAGCATTTT.